This T cell receptor beta chain originates from a study of Ad26.COV2.S vaccination and SARS-CoV-2 variants. About the research overall: Enrollment placed the donor in the COV1001 Ad26.COV2.S trial arm. The authors gave Ad26.COV2.S intramuscularly, either once or twice 56 days apart.

General study results and limits: TCR breadth and depth estimates may have understated total T cell responses. Across vaccine and placebo recipients, the breadth of non-spike TCRs was similar.

Treatment reported: 15 to 20 received Ad26.COV2.S at low or high dose, single or two shots; a few received placebo; per-sample allocation not given. Repertoires come from day 63 after the first vaccine or placebo injection. TCRdb keeps only in-frame clones here, not all; method: immunoSEQ multiplex PCR. This sample carries around 370,000 clones, more than 75% of them seen once, and the ten largest clones take roughly 3.5%. This clone was recorded only once. The target antigen is unknown. The clonotype originates from a person between 18 and 65 years old who received the Ad26.COV2.S COVID-19 vaccine or a placebo. The sample was peripheral blood, taken in a trial of Ad26.COV2.S vaccine versus placebo.

The CDR3 sequence: CASSLSRVNYGYTF. Here the CDR3 DNA reads TGTGCCAGCAGTCTCTCCAGGGTGAACTATGGCTACACCTTC. The genes are TRBV3-1 (or the pseudogene TRBV3-2) and TRBJ1-2, with a tentative D call TRBD1 (5 bases). Germline-derived CDR1 and CDR2 are LGHDT and YNNKEL (reference sequence). The CDR3 runs to 14 residues. The V and J ends lost 6 bases and 2 bases respectively, with 13 bases between them.